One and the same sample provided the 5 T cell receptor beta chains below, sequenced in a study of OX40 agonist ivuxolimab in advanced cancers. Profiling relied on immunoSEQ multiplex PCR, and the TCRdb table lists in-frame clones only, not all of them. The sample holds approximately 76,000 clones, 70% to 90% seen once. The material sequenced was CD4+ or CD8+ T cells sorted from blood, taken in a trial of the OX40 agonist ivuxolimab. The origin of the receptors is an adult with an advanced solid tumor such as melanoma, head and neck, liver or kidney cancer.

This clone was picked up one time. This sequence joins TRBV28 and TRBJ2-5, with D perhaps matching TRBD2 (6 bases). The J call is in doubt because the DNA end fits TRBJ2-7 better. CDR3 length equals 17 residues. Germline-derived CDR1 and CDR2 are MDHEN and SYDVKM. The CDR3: CASRPGLGISAPSEQYF. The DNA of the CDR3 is TGTGCCAGCAGACCGGGACTGGGGATCTCGGCTCCCTCCGAGCAGTACTTC.

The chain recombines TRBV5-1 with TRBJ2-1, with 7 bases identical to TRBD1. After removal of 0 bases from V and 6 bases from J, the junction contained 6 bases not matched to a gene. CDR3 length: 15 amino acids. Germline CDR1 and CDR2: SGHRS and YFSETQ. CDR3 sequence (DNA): TGCGCCAGCAGCTTGGACCCCGGGACAGTCAATGAGCAGTTCTTC. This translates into CASSLDPGTVNEQFF.

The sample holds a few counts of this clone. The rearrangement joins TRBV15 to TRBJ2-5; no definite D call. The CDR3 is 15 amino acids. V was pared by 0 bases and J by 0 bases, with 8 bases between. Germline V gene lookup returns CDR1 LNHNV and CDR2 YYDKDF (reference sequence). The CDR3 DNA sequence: TGTGCCACCAGCAGAGATTACAGACACCAAGAGACCCAGTACTTC. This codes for CATSRDYRHQETQYF.

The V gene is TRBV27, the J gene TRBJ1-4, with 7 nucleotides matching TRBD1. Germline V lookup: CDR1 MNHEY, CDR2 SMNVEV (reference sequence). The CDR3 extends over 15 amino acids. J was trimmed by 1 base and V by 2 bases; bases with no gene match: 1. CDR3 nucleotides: TGTGCCAGCAGTTTAAACAGGGGAACTAATGAAAAACTGTTTTTT. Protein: CASSLNRGTNEKLFF.

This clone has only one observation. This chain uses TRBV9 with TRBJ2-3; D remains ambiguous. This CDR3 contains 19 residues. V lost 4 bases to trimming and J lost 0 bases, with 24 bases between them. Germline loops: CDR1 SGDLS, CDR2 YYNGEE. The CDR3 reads CASSLTSGLQAVSTDTQYF. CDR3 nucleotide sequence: TGTGCCAGCAGCCTCACCTCGGGCCTCCAGGCTGTGAGCACAGATACGCAGTATTTT.